A single sample gave rise to the 19 T cell receptor beta chains below, sequenced in a study of CD8 T cells in Susac syndrome. Random hexamers were used to reverse transcribe an amount of roughly 0.5 to 1 ug RNA. Using its own MiXCR run on the immunoSEQ multiplex PCR reads, TCRdb lists one record per CDR3 protein. The data show about 200,000 distinct CDR3 sequences, with about 91% seen just once and 0.087% held by the top ten. The sequencing sample was made of CD4+ T cells from PBMCs. Receptor source: a human donor with Susac syndrome.

The V gene is TRBV30, the J gene TRBJ1-5; D possibly corresponds to TRBD1 (6 bases). CDR3 size: 13 residues. Germline V gene sequence: CDR1 GTSNPN, CDR2 SVGIG (reference sequence). V was cut by 2 bases and J by 9 bases, with 14 bases left in between. CDR3 region: CAWSQDSVGPQHF. The CDR3 region has the DNA TGTGCCTGGAGTCAGGACAGTGTTGGGCCCCAGCATTTT.

The chain combines TRBV5-1 with TRBJ1-1, with TRBD1 matching over 8 bases. The CDR3 loop spans 15 amino acids. Per the germline V gene, CDR1 is SGHRS and CDR2 is YFSETQ. V shed 2 bases, J shed 1 base, and the junction held 4 bases outside the gene matches. The CDR3 bases are TGCGCCAGCAGCTTTCAGGGGGCCCAGAACACTGAAGCTTTCTTT. This encodes CASSFQGAQNTEAFF.

V is TRBV12-3 or TRBV12-4 and J is TRBJ1-1, with D uncertain. The CDR3 runs 14 residues. V was cut by 3 bases and J by 0 bases, with 8 bases left in between. CDR3 in DNA: TGTGCCAGCAGTTTTGCCGAACTGAACACTGAAGCTTTCTTT. Translated: CASSFAELNTEAFF.

This clonotype was counted a single time. This chain links TRBV19 with TRBJ1-5; no clear D. The CDR3 length is 14 residues. V lost 2 bases and J lost 4, with 9 bases in between. Germline V gene data show CDR1 as LNHDA and CDR2 as SQIVND (reference sequence). CDR3: CASSIKLRNQPQHF. The CDR3 coding sequence is TGTGCCAGTAGTATAAAGTTGAGAAATCAGCCCCAGCATTTT. Drawing the rest from reference TRBV19 and TRBJ1-5, the complete variable domain is DGGITQSPKYLFRKEGQNVTLSCEQNLNHDAMYWYRQDPGQGLRLIYYSQIVNDFQKGDIAEGYSVSREKKESFPLTVTSAQKNPTAFYLCASSIKLRNQPQHFGDGTRLSIL.

V is TRBV20-1 and J is TRBJ2-7; TRBD2 agrees at 7 bases. Germline loops: CDR1 DFQATT, CDR2 SNEGSKA (reference sequence). Trimming cost V 1 base and J 5 bases; bases outside gene matches: 11. The CDR3 has 15 amino acids. For the CDR3, the DNA is TGCAGTGCTAGAGCCCCTAGCGGCCGTGGGGACGAGCAGTACTTC. Translated: CSARAPSGRGDEQYF.

This chain connects TRBV29-1 to TRBJ2-7; the D call may be TRBD1 or TRBD2 (5 bases each). Trimming took 6 bases from V and 6 from J, leaving 18 bases between them. Germline loops: CDR1 SQVTM, CDR2 ANQGSEA. The CDR3 is 13 amino acids. CDR3 DNA sequence: TGCAGCGTGAGGGGAGCTCAAGGCGCCGAGCAGTACTTC. Translation gives CSVRGAQGAEQYF.

This clonotype was picked up a small number of times. Written as DNA, the CDR3 is TGTGCCAGCAGCCCGAGGGGACAGGGAACCGGGGAGCTGTTTTTT. Translated: CASSPRGQGTGELFF. The chain uses TRBV9 and TRBJ2-2, with TRBD1 identical over 9 bases. V gave up 4 bases and J gave up 5 bases; unmatched junction bases: 6. This CDR3 is built from 15 residues. CDR1 SGDLS and CDR2 YYNGEE come from the germline V gene. The complete variable domain, with remaining parts taken from reference TRBV9 and TRBJ2-2, reads DSGVTQTPKHLITATGQRVTLRCSPRSGDLSVYWYQQSLDQGLQFLIQYYNGEERAKGNILERFSAQQFPDLHSELNLSSLELGDSALYFCASSPRGQGTGELFFGEGSRLTVL.

The chain combines TRBV11-2 with TRBJ2-7; no clear D. V was shortened by 0 bases and J by 2 bases, with 8 bases between the two germline ends. Germline V CDR1 and CDR2: SGHAT, FQNNGV. The CDR3 sequence is 14 residues long. CDR3 sequence (DNA): TGTGCCAGCAGCTTAGAAAGGGTTCCCTACGAGCAGTACTTC. The encoded protein is CASSLERVPYEQYF.

V gene TRBV7-9 combines with J gene TRBJ1-5; 8 nucleotides match TRBD1. The trim removed 8 bases at V and 1 base at J, leaving 7 bases unmatched. Germline assignment: CDR1 SEHNR and CDR2 FQNEAQ (reference sequence). CDR3 length: 15 residues. For the CDR3, the DNA is TGTGCCAGCGGGCAAACAGGGGGAAGCAATCAGCCCCAGCATTTT. Its protein is CASGQTGGSNQPQHF.

V gene TRBV4-1 combines with J gene TRBJ2-3; D might be TRBD1 or TRBD2, each matching 5 bases. The CDR3 loop spans 13 amino acids. Germline lookup yields CDR1 MGHRA and CDR2 YSYEKL. V gave up 4 bases and J gave up 6 bases, with 11 bases separating them. The CDR3 nucleotides are TGCGCCAGCAGCCCGTTCGGGGCGGATACGCAGTATTTT. As protein: CASSPFGADTQYF.

The genes are TRBV2 and TRBJ1-1; 7 nucleotides match TRBD1. The trim removed 6 bases at V and 0 bases at J, leaving 4 bases unmatched. The germline V gene encodes CDR1 SNHLY and CDR2 FYNNEI. The CDR3 has 14 amino acids. The CDR3 bases are TGTGCCAGCAGGTACAGGGGCTTGAACACTGAAGCTTTCTTT. Protein sequence: CASRYRGLNTEAFF.

This chain uses TRBV6-1 with TRBJ2-3, with a weak D call TRBD2 (6 bases). The CDR3 covers 17 residues. Germline V gives CDR1 MNHNS, CDR2 SASEGT. V was trimmed by 3 bases and J by 6 bases, leaving 22 bases between them. The CDR3 nucleotides are TGTGCCAGCAGTGACTTGGCGGGGACGCTAAGGAGTGATACGCAGTATTTT. This encodes CASSDLAGTLRSDTQYF.

The chain has TRBV10-3 and TRBJ2-4; 11 positions agree with TRBD1. CDR3 length: 16 residues. The germline V gene encodes CDR1 ENHRY and CDR2 SYGVKD. The ends lost 6 bases at V and 3 bases at J; junction bases unmatched: 7. The CDR3 coding sequence is TGTGCCATCAGCATCGGACAGGGGGCGGGCAAAAACATTCAGTACTTC. This gives the protein CAISIGQGAGKNIQYF.

This chain uses TRBV20-1 with TRBJ2-2, with D possibly matching TRBD2 (6 bases). V was clipped by 2 bases and J by 1 base, with 20 bases between them. The CDR3 totals 18 residues. Germline V CDR1 and CDR2: DFQATT, SNEGSKA (reference sequence). The CDR3 protein is CSARSGGAPLGNTGELFF. CDR3 sequence (DNA): TGCAGTGCTAGATCCGGCGGGGCTCCCCTCGGGAACACCGGGGAGCTGTTTTTT.

This sequence joins TRBV12-3 or TRBV12-4 and TRBJ2-7; 10 bases match TRBD2. The length of the CDR3 is 14 residues. J was trimmed by 1 base and V by 6 bases; bases with no gene match: 3. The CDR3 loop is CASRFSGGSYEQYF. The DNA for the CDR3 is TGTGCCAGCAGATTTAGCGGGGGGTCCTACGAGCAGTACTTC.

The rearrangement uses TRBV4-1 and TRBJ2-5, with D unclear. The V gene's germline CDR1 is MGHRA and CDR2 YSYEKL. CDR3 length: 15 amino acids. The V gene lost 2 bases and the J gene lost 1 base, with 11 bases spanning the gap. As DNA, the CDR3 is TGCGCCAGCAGCCAAAACACAGTTATCCAAGAGACCCAGTACTTC. Translated, it gives CASSQNTVIQETQYF.

This sequence joins TRBV7-9 and TRBJ2-2, with D possibly being TRBD1 (6 bases). Per the germline V gene, CDR1 is SEHNR and CDR2 is FQNEAQ (reference sequence). The CDR3 loop spans 14 amino acids. V lost 1 base, J lost 3 bases, and 6 bases lay in between. The chain's CDR3 is CASSLGTDTGELFF. Written as DNA, the CDR3 is TGTGCCAGCAGCTTAGGGACAGACACCGGGGAGCTGTTTTTT.

This sequence joins TRBV5-1 and TRBJ1-3; D is unresolved. V was clipped by 1 base and J by 0 bases, with 5 bases between them. The CDR3 contains 14 residues. Germline V gene data show CDR1 as SGHRS and CDR2 as YFSETQ. This CDR3 reads CASSLTVSGNTIYF. The CDR3 coding sequence is TGCGCCAGCAGCTTGACTGTCTCTGGAAACACCATATATTTT.

This chain joins TRBV7-9 and TRBJ1-2; D might be TRBD1 (5 bases). Germline CDR1 is SEHNR and CDR2 is FQNEAQ (reference sequence). This CDR3 has 13 amino acids. Trimming took 3 bases from V and 6 from J, leaving 11 bases between them. The CDR3 bases are TGTGCCAGCAGCTTTTTGGGGGAAGATGGCTACACCTTC. Residues: CASSFLGEDGYTF.